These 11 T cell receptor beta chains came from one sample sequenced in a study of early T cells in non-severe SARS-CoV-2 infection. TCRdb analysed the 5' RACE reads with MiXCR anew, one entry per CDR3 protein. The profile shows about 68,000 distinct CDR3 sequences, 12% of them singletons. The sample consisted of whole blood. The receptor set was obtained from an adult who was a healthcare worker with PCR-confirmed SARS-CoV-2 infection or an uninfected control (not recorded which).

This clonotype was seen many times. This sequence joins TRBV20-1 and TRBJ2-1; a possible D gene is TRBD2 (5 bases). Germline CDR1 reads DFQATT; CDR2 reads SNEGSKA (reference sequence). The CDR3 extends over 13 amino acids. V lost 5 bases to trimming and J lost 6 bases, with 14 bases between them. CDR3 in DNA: TGCAGTGCTCCCACTAGAGTCGGCAATGAGCAGTTCTTC. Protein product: CSAPTRVGNEQFF.

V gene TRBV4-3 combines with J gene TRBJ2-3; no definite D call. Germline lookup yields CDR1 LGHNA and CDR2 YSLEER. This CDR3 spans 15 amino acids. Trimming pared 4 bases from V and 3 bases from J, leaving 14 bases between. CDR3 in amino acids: CASSPGPAQTDTQYF. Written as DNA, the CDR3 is TGCGCCAGCAGCCCAGGACCGGCTCAAACAGATACGCAGTATTTT.

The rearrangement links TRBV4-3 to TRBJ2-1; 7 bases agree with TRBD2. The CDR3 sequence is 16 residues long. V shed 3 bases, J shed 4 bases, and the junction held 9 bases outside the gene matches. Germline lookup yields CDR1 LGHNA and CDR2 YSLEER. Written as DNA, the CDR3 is TGCGCCAGCAGCCAGGCAAGCGGGGAGGTTTACAATGAGCAGTTCTTC. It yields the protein CASSQASGEVYNEQFF.

As DNA, the CDR3 is TGTGCCAGCAGCGTACCACTTAGGACAGGGGAATCTGGAAACACCATATATTTT. It translates to CASSVPLRTGESGNTIYF. The rearrangement joins TRBV9 to TRBJ1-3; TRBD1 matches 9 bases. CDR3 length: 18 amino acids. V shed 1 base, J shed 1 base, and the junction held 9 bases outside the gene matches. The germline V gene encodes CDR1 SGDLS and CDR2 YYNGEE.

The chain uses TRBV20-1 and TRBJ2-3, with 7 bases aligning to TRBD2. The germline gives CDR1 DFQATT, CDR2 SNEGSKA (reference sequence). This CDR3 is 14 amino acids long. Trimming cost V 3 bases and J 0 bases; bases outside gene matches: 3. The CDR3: CSASRGGSTDTQYF. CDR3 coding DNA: TGCAGTGCTAGTCGCGGGGGAAGCACAGATACGCAGTATTTT.

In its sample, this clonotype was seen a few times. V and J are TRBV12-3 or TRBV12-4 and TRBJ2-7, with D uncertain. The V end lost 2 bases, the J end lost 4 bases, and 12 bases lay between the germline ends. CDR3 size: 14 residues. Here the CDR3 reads CASSLNHDGYEQYF. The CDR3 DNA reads TGTGCCAGCAGTTTAAATCATGATGGATACGAGCAGTACTTC.

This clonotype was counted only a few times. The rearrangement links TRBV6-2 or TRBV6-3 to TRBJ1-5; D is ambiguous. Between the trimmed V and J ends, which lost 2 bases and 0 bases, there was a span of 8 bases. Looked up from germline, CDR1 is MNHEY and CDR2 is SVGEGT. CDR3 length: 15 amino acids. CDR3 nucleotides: TGTGCCAGCAGTTACCTTCAAGTTAGCAATCAGCCCCAGCATTTT. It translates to CASSYLQVSNQPQHF.

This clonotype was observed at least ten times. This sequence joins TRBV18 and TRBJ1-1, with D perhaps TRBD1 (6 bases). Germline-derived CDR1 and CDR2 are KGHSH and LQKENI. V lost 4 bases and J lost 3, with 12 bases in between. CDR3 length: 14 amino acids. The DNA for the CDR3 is TGTGCCAGCTCACTAGGGAACAGGGACACTGAAGCTTTCTTT. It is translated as CASSLGNRDTEAFF. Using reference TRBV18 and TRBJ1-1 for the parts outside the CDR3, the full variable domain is NAGVMQNPRHLVRRRGQEARLRCSPMKGHSHVYWYRQLPEEGLKFMVYLQKENIIDESGMPKERFSAEFPKEGPSILRIQQVVRGDSAAYFCASSLGNRDTEAFFGQGTRLTVV.

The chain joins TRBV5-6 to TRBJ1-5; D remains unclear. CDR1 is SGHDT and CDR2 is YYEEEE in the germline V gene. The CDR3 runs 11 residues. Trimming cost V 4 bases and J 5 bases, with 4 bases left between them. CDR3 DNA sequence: TGTGCCAGCAGCCAACATCAGCCCCAGCATTTT. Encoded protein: CASSQHQPQHF.

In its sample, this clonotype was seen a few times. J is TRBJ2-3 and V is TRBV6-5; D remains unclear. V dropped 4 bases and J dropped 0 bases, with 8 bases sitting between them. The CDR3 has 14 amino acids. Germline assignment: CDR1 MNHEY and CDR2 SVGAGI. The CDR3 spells CASSLGISTDTQYF. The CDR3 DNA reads TGTGCCAGCAGTTTAGGTATCAGCACAGATACGCAGTATTTT.

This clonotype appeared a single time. The CDR3 here is CASSLVSLGRRQETQYF. In nucleotides, the CDR3 is TGTGCCAGCAGCTTAGTCTCCCTCGGACGGCGGCAAGAGACCCAGTACTTC. V and J are TRBV7-9 and TRBJ2-5; D call uncertain. Germline V CDR1 and CDR2: SEHNR, FQNEAQ (reference sequence). V lost 1 base to trimming and J lost 2 bases, with 17 bases between them. The length of the CDR3 is 17 residues.